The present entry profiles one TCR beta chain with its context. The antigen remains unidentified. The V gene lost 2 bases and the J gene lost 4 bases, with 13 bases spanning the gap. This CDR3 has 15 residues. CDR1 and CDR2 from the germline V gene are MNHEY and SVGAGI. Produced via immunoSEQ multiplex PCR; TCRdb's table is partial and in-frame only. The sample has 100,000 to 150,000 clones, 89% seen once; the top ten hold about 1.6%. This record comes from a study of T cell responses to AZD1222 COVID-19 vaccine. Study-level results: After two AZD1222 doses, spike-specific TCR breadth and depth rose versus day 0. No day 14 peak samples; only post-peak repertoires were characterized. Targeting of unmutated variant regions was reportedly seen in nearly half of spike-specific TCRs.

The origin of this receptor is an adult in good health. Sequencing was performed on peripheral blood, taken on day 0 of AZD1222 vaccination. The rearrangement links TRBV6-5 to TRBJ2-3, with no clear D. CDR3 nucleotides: TGTGCCAGCAGTTACGTGAATCCTTTAGCAGATACGCAGTATTTT. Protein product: CASSYVNPLADTQYF.